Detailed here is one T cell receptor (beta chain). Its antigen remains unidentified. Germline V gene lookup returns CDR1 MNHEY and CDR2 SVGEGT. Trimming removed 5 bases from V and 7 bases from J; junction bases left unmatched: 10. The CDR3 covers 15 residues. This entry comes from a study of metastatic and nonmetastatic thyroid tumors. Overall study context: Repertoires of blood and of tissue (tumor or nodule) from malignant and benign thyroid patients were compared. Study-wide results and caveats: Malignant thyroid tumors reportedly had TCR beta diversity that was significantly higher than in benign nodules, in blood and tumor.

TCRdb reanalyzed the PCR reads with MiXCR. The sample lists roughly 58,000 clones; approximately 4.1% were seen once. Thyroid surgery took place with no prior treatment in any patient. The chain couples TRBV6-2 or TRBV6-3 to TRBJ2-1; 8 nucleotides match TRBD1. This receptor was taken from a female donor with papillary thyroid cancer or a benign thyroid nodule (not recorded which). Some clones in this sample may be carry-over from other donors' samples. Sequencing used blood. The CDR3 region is CASSKLGRGLNEQFF. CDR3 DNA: TGTGCCAGCAGTAAGTTGGGCAGGGGGCTAAATGAGCAGTTCTTC.